The sequence of this TCR beta chain was determined in a study of response to subunit inactivated influenza vaccine. TCRdb ran MiXCR on the RT-PCR reads and lists one entry per CDR3 protein. Of 400,000 to 650,000 distinct CDR3 sequences listed, roughly 7.9% were seen once; the top ten hold roughly 14%. Trimming pared 6 bases from V and 2 bases from J, leaving 9 bases between. In germline, CDR1 is DFQATT, CDR2 SNEGSKA (reference sequence). The CDR3 consists of 12 residues. Broader study findings: Few additional T cells are recruited per seasonal influenza vaccination, authors suggested.

Worth noting for this clonotype: Its specificity is not known.

V usage is TRBV20-1 and J usage is TRBJ2-3; D perhaps matches TRBD1 (6 bases). This clonotype originated in a man between 50 and 70 years old who received an inactivated influenza vaccine. The sequencing here drew on PBMCs from blood, taken approximately 25 months after vaccination. CDR3 in amino acids: CSARDITDTQYF. The CDR3 DNA sequence: TGCAGTGCGAGGGACATCACAGATACGCAGTATTTT.